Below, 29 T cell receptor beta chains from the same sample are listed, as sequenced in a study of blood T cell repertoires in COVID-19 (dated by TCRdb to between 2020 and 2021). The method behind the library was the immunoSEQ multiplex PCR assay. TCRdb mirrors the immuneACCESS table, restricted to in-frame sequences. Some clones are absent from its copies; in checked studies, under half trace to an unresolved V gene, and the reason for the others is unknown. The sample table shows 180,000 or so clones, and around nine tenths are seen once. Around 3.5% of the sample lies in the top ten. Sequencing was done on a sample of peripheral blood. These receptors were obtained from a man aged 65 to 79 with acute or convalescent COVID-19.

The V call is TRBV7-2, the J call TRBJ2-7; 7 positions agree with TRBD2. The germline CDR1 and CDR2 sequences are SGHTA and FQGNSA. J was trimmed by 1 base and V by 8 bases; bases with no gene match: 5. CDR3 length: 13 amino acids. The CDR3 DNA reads TGTGCCAGCGGACGGGACTATTCCTACGAGCAGTACTTC. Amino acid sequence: CASGRDYSYEQYF.

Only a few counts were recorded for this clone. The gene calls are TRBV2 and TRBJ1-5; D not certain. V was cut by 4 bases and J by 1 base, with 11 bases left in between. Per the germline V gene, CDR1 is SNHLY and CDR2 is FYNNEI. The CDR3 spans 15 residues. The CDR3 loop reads CASSVGGMSNQPQHF. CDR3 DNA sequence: TGTGCCAGCAGTGTCGGAGGGATGAGCAATCAGCCCCAGCATTTT.

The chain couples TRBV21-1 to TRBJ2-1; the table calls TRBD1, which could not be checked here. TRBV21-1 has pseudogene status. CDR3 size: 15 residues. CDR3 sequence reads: CASSKGGTANNEQFF. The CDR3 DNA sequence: TGTGCCAGCAGCAAAGGGGGGACAGCCAACAATGAGCAGTTCTTC.

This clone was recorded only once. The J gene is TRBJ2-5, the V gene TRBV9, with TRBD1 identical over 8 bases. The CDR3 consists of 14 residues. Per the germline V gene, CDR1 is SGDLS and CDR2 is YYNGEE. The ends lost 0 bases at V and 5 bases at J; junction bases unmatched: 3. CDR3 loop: CASSVDTGGETQYF. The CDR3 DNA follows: TGTGCCAGCAGCGTAGATACAGGGGGGGAGACCCAGTACTTC.

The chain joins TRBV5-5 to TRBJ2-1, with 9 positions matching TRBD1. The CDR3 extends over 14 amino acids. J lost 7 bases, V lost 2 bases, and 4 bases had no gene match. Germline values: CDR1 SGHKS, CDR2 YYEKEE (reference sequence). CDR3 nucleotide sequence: TGTGCCAGCAGCTTAGGGACAGGGTTAAATGAGCAGTTCTTC. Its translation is CASSLGTGLNEQFF. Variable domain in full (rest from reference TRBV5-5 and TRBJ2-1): DAGVTQSPTHLIKTRGQQVTLRCSPISGHKSVSWYQQVLGQGPQFIFQYYEKEERGRGNFPDRFSARQFPNYSSELNVNALLLGDSALYLCASSLGTGLNEQFFGPGTRLTVL.

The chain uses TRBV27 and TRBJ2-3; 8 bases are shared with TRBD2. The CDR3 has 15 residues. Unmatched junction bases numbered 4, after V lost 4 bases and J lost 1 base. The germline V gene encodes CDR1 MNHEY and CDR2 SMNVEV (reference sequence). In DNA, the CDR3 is TGTGCCAGCAGTTACACAGCGGGAGGCACAGATACGCAGTATTTT. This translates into CASSYTAGGTDTQYF.

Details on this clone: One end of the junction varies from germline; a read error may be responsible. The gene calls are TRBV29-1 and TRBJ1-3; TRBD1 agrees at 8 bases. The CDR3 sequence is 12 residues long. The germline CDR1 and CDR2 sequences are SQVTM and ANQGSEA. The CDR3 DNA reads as TGCAGCGCTGGGACAGGTGGAGACACCATATATTTT. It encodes CSAGTGGDTIYF. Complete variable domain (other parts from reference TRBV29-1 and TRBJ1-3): SAVISQKPSRDICQRGTSLTIQCQVDSQVTMMFWYRQQPGQSLTLIATANQGSEATYESGFVIDKFPISRPNLTFSTLTVSNMSPEDSSIYLCSAGTGGDTIYFGEGSWLTVV.

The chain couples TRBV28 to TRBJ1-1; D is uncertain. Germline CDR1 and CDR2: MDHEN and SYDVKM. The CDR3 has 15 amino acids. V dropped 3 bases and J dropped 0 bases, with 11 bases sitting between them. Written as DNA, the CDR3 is TGTGCCAGCAGTTTGGCCCCAATCATGAACACTGAAGCTTTCTTT. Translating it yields CASSLAPIMNTEAFF.

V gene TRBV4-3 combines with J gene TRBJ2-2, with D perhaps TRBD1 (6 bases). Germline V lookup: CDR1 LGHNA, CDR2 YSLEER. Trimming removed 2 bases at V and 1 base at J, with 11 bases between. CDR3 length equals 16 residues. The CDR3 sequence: CASSQHTGLNTGELFF. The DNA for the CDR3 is TGCGCCAGCAGCCAACATACAGGGCTGAACACCGGGGAGCTGTTTTTT.

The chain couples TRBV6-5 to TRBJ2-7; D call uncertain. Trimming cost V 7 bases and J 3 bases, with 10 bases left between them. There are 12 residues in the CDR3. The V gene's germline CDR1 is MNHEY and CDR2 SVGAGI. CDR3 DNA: TGTGCCAGCATTAGAAGCTACTACGAGCAGTACTTC. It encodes CASIRSYYEQYF.

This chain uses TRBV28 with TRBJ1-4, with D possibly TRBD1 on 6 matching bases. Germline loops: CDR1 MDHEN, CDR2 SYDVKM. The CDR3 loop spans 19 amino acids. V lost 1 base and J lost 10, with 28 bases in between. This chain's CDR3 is CASSLLPHRTGGGSVKLFF. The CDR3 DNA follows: TGTGCCAGCAGTTTATTACCCCACCGCACGGGGGGCGGTTCGGTAAAACTGTTTTTT.

CDR3 sequence (DNA): TGTGCCAGTCTTCGTTGGGGGGGCACCGAGCAGTACTTC. Its translation is CASLRWGGTEQYF. The chain uses TRBV2 and TRBJ2-7; a possible D gene is TRBD2 (7 bases). The CDR3 sequence is 13 residues long. Deletions cut 9 bases from V and 6 bases from J, with 18 bases between. Germline V gene data show CDR1 as SNHLY and CDR2 as FYNNEI.

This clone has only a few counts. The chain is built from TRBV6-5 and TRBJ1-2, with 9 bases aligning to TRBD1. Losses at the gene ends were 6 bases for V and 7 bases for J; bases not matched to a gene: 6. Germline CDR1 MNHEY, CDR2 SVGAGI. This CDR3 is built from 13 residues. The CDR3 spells CASSPDRGFGYTF. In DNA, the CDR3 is TGTGCCAGCAGCCCGGACAGGGGCTTTGGCTACACCTTC.

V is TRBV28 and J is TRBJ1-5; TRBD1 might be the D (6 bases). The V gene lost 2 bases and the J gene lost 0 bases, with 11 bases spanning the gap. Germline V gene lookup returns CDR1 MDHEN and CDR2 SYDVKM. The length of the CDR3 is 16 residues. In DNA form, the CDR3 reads TGTGCCAGCAGTTTACCGGGACACTATAGCAATCAGCCCCAGCATTTT. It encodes CASSLPGHYSNQPQHF.

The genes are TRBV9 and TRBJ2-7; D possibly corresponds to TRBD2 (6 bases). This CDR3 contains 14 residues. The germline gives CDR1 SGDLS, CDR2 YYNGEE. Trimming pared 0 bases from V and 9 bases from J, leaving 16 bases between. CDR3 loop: CASSVGVGGSVQYF. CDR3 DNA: TGTGCCAGCAGCGTAGGGGTGGGAGGCTCCGTGCAGTACTTC.

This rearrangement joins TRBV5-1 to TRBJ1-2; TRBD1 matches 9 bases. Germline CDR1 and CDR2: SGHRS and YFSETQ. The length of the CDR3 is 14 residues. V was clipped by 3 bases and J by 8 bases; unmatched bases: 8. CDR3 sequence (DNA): TGCGCCAGCAGCTCGGGGGACAGGGTTGGCGGCTACACCTTC. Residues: CASSSGDRVGGYTF. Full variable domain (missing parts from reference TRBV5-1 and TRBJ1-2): KAGVTQTPRYLIKTRGQQVTLSCSPISGHRSVSWYQQTPGQGLQFLFEYFSETQRNKGNFPGRFSGRQFSNSRSEMNVSTLELGDSALYLCASSSGDRVGGYTFGSGTRLTVV.

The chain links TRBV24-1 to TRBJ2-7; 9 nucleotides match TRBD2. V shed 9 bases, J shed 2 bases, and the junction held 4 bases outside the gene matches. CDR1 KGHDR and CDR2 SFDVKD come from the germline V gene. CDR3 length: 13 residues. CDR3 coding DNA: TGTGCCACCCCAGCGGGGGGCACCTACGAGCAGTACTTC. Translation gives CATPAGGTYEQYF.

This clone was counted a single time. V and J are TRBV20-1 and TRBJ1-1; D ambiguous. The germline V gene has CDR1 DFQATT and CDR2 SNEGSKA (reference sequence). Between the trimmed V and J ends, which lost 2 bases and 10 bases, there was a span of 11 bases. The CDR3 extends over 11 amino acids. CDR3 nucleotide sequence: TGCAGTGCTAGATACGGTTCGGGAGCTTTCTTT. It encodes CSARYGSGAFF.

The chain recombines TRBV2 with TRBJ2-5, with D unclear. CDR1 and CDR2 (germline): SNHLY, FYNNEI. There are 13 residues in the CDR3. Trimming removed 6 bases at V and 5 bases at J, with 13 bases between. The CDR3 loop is CASSPQRGETQYF. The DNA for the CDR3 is TGTGCCAGCAGCCCCCAGCGCGGCGAGACCCAGTACTTC.

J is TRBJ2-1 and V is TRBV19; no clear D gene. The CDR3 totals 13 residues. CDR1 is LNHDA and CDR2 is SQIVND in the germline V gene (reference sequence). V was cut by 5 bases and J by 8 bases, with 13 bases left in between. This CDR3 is CASSDFQKDEQFF. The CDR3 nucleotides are TGTGCCAGTAGTGACTTCCAGAAGGATGAGCAGTTCTTC.

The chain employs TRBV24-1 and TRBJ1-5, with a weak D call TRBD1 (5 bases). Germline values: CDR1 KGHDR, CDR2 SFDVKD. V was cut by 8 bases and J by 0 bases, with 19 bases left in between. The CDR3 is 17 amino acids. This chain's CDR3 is CATISSTWGVSNQPQHF. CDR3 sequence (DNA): TGTGCCACCATTTCATCGACCTGGGGGGTTAGCAATCAGCCCCAGCATTTT.

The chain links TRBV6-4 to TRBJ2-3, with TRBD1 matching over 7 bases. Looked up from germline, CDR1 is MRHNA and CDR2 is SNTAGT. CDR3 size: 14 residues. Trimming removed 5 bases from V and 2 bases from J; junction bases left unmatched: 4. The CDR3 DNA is TGTGCCAGCAGTACAGGGGAGTACACAGATACGCAGTATTTT. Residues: CASSTGEYTDTQYF.

CDR3 bases: TGCAGCGCCGTACAACAGGAAAGCCAGCAGTACTTC. It translates to CSAVQQESQQYF. The rearrangement joins TRBV29-1 to TRBJ2-7; D is possibly TRBD1 (5 bases). The CDR3 covers 12 residues. In germline, CDR1 is SQVTM, CDR2 ANQGSEA. Deletions cut 7 bases from V and 8 bases from J, with 18 bases between.

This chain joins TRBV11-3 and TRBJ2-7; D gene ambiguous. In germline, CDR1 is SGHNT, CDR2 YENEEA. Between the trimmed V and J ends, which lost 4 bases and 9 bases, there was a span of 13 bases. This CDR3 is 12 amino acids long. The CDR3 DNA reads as TGTGCCAGCAGCTCCTTTTCCCGGGTGCAGTACTTC. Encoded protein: CASSSFSRVQYF.

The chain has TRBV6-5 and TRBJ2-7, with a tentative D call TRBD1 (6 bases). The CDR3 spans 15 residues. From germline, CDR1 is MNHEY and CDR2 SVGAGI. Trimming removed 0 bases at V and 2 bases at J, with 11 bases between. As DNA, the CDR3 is TGTGCCAGCAGTTACTCTTCAGGGGACACCTACGAGCAGTACTTC. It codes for CASSYSSGDTYEQYF.

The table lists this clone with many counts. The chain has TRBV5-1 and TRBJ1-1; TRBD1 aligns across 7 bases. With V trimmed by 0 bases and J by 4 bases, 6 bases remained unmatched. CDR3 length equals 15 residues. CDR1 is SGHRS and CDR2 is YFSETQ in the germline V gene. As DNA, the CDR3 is TGCGCCAGCAGCTTGGAAGGGACAGTTTTCACTGAAGCTTTCTTT. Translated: CASSLEGTVFTEAFF.

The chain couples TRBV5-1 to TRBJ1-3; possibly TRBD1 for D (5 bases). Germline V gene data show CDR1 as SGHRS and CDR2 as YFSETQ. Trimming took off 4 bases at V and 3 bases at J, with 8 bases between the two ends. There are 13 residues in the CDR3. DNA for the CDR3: TGCGCCAGCAGCCAGGGCTTTGGAAACACCATATATTTT. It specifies CASSQGFGNTIYF.

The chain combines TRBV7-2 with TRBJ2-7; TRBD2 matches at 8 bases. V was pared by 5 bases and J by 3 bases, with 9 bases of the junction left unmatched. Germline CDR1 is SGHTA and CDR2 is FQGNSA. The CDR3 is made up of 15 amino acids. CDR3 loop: CASSTTSGMGYEQYF. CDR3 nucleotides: TGTGCCAGCAGCACTACTAGCGGTATGGGCTACGAGCAGTACTTC. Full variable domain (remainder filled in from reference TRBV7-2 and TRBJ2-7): GAGVSQSPSNKVTEKGKDVELRCDPISGHTALYWYRQSLGQGLEFLIYFQGNSAPDKSGLPSDRFSAERTGGSVSTLTIQRTQQEDSAVYLCASSTTSGMGYEQYFGPGTRLTVT.

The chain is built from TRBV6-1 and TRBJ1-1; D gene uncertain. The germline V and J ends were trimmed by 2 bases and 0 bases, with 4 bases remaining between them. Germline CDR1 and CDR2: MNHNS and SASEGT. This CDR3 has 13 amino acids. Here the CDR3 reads CASSEPVNTEAFF. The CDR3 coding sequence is TGTGCCAGCAGTGAACCGGTGAACACTGAAGCTTTCTTT.